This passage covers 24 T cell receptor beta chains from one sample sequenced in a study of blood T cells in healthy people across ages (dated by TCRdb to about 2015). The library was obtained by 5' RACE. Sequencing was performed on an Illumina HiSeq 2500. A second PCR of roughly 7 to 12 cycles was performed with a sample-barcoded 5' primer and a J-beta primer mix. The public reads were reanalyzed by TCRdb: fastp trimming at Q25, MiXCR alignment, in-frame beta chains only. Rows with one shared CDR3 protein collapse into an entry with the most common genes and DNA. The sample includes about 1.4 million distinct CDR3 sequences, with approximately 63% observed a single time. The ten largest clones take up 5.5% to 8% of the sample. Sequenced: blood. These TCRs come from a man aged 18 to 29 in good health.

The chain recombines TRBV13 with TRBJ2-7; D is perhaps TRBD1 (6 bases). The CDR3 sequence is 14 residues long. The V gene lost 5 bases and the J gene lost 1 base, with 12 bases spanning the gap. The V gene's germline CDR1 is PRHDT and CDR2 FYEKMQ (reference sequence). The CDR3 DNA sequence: TGTGCCAGCAGCCAAAGCCAGGGGTCCTACGAGCAGTACTTC. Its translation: CASSQSQGSYEQYF. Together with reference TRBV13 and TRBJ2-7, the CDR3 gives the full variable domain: AAGVIQSPRHLIKEKRETATLKCYPIPRHDTVYWYQQGPGQDPQFLISFYEKMQSDKGSIPDRFSAQQFSDYHSELNMSSLELGDSALYFCASSQSQGSYEQYFGPGTRLTVT.

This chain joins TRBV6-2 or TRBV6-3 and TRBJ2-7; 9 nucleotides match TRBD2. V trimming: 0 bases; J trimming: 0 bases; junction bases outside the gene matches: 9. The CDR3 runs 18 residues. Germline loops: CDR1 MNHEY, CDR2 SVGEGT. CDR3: CASSYSGTSSGSSYEQYF. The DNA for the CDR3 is TGTGCCAGCAGTTACTCGGGTACGAGTAGCGGGAGCTCCTACGAGCAGTACTTC.

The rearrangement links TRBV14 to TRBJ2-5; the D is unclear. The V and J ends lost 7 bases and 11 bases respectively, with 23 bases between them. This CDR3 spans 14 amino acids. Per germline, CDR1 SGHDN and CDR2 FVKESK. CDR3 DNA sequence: TGTGCCAGCAACCTAGGGTCTCTCTGGAATGAGCAGTACTTC. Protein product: CASNLGSLWNEQYF.

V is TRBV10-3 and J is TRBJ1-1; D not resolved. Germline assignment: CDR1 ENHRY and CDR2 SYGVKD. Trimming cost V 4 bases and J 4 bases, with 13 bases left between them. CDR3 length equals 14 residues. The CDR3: CAISVEGYSTEAFF. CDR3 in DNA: TGTGCCATCAGTGTTGAGGGATATTCCACTGAAGCTTTCTTT.

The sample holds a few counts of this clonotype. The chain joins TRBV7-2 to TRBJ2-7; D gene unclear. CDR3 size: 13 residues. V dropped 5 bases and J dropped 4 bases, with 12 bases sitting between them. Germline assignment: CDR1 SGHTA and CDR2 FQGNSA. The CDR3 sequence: CASSRTEGYEQYF. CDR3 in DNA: TGTGCCAGCAGCAGGACCGAAGGATACGAGCAGTACTTC.

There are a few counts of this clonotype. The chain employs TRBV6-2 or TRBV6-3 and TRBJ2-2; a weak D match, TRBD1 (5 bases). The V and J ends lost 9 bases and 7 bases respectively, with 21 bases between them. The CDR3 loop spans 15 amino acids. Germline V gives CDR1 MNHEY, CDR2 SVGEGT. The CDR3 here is CASSLGAPVGGELFF. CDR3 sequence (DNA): TGTGCCAGTAGCCTTGGGGCGCCGGTTGGCGGGGAGCTGTTTTTT.

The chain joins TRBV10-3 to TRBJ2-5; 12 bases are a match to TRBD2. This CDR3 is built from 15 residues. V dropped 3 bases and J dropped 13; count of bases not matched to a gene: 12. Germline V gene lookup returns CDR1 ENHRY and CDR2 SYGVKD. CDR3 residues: CAISDRGLAGNGRYF. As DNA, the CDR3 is TGTGCCATCAGTGACCGCGGACTAGCGGGAAATGGGCGGTACTTC.

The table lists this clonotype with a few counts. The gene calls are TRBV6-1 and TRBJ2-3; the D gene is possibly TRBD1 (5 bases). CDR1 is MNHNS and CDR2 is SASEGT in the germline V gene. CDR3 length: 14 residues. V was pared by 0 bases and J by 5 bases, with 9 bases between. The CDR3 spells CASSEAQGVDTQYF. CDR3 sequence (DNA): TGTGCCAGCAGTGAAGCGCAAGGGGTAGATACGCAGTATTTT.

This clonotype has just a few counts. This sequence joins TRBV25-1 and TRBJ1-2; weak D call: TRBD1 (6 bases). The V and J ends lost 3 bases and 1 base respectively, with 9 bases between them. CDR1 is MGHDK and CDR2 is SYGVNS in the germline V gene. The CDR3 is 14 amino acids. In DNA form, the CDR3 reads TGTGCCAGCAGTGACAGGGGAGATAACTATGGCTACACCTTC. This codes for CASSDRGDNYGYTF.

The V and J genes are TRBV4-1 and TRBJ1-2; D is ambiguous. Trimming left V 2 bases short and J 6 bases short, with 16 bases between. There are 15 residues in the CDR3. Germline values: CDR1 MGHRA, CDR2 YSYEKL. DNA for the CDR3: TGCGCCAGCAGCCAAACATCGGGCGACTGGGATGGCTACACCTTC. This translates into CASSQTSGDWDGYTF.

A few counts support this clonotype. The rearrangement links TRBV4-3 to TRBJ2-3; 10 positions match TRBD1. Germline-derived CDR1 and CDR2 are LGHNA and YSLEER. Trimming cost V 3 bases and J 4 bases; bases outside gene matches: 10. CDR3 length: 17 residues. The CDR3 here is CASSHSGTGALSDTQYF. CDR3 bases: TGCGCCAGCAGCCATTCCGGGACAGGGGCTTTATCAGATACGCAGTATTTT.

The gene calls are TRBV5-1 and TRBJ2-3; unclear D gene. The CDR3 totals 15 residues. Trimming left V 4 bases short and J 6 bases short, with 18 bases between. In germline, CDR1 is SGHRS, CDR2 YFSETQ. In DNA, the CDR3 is TGCGCCAGCAGCACGTACGCGGCTCAACCGGATACGCAGTATTTT. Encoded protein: CASSTYAAQPDTQYF.

CDR3 protein: CASMKWGLATDNEQFF. CDR3 DNA: TGCGCCAGCATGAAATGGGGACTAGCAACGGACAATGAGCAGTTCTTC. The chain has TRBV4-1 and TRBJ2-1; 9 bases match TRBD2. The germline V gene has CDR1 MGHRA and CDR2 YSYEKL. J lost 5 bases, V lost 7 bases, and 12 bases had no gene match. The CDR3 loop spans 16 amino acids.

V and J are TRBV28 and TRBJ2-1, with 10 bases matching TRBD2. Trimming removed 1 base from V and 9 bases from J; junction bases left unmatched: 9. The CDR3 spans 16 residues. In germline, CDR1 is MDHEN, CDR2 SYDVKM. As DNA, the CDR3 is TGTGCCAGCAGTTTATTAGGAGCGGGGGGGCAGGGTGAGCAGTTCTTC. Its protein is CASSLLGAGGQGEQFF.

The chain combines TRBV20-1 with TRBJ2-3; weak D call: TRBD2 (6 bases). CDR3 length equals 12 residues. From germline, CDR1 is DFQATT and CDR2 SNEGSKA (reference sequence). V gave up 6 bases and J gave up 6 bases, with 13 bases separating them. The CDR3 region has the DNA TGCAGTGCCCGATGGAGGGGCGATACGCAGTATTTT. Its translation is CSARWRGDTQYF.

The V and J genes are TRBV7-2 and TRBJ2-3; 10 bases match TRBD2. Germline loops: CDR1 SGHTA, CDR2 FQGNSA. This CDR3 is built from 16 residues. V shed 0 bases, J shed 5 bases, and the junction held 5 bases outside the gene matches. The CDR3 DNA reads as TGTGCCAGCAGCTTAGCGCCTAGCGGGAGTGGAGATACGCAGTATTTT. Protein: CASSLAPSGSGDTQYF.

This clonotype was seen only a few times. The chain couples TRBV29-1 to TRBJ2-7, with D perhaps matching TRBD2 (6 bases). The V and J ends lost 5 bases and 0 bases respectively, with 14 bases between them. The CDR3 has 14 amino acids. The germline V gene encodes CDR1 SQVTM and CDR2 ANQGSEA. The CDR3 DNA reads TGCAGCGTTTCACTTGGGGGGTTCTCCTACGAGCAGTACTTC. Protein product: CSVSLGGFSYEQYF.

CDR3 sequence: CASSLSWAVSTDTQYF. CDR3 bases: TGTGCCAGCAGCTTATCGTGGGCTGTTAGCACAGATACGCAGTATTTT. V gene TRBV11-2 combines with J gene TRBJ2-3; no reliable D call. CDR3 size: 16 residues. V was clipped by 2 bases and J by 0 bases, with 12 bases between them. Germline V gene sequence: CDR1 SGHAT, CDR2 FQNNGV.

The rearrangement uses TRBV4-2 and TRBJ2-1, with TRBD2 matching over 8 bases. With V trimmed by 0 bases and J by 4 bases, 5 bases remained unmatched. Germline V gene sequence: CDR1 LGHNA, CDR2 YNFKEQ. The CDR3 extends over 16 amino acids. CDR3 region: CASSQERSGSYNEQFF. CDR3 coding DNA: TGTGCCAGCAGCCAAGAGCGAAGCGGGAGTTACAATGAGCAGTTCTTC.

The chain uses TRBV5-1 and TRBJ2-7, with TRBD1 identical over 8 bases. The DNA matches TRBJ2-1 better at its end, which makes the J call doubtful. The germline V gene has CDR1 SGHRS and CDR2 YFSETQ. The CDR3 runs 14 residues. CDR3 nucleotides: TGCGCCAGCAGCTTGTGGACAGGGTGGAATGAGCAGTTCTTC. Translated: CASSLWTGWNEQFF.

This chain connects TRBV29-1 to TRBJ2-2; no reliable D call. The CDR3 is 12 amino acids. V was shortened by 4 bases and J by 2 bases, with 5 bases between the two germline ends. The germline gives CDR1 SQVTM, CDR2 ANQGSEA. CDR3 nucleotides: TGCAGCGTTGTCAGAAACACCGGGGAGCTGTTTTTT. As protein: CSVVRNTGELFF.

The CDR3 nucleotides read TGTGCCAGCAGTTCCCCCGGGATCCTGTACAATGAGCAGTTCTTC. Translation gives CASSSPGILYNEQFF. V is TRBV28 and J is TRBJ2-1; the D gene is possibly TRBD2 (5 bases). CDR1 is MDHEN and CDR2 is SYDVKM in the germline V gene. Trimming removed 4 bases at V and 4 bases at J, with 14 bases between. The CDR3 is 15 amino acids.

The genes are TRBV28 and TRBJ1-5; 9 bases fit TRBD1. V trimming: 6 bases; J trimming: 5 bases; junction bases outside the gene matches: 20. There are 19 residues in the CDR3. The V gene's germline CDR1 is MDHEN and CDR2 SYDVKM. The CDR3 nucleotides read TGTGCCAGCAGCCCCCGTTCCCCGGACAGGGGCAAGTACCATCAGCCCCAGCATTTT. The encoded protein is CASSPRSPDRGKYHQPQHF.

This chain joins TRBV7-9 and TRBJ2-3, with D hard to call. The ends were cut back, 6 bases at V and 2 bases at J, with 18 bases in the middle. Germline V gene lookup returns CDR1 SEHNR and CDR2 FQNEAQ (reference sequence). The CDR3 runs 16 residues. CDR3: CASSYRRAEPTDTQYF. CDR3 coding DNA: TGTGCCAGCAGTTACCGCCGGGCAGAACCCACAGATACGCAGTATTTT.